The TCR beta chain described here comes from a study of HIV-infected patients and healthy controls. No cell fractionation was done, so the repertoire covers all unsorted peripheral blood T cells. This clonotype was seen repeatedly, ten times or more. With 1 base clipped from V and 8 bases from J, the junction kept 5 bases outside the gene matches. This CDR3 is built from 14 residues. Germline CDR1 LNHDA, CDR2 SQIVND (reference sequence). cDNA was made from approximately 0.55 ug RNA using alpha and beta constant primers. Using multiplexing indices, alpha and beta chain libraries were generated apart by chain-specific third strand synthesis. TCRdb re-called the 5' RACE reads through MiXCR, storing one row per CDR3 protein. The data hold 20,000 to 30,000 distinct CDR3 sequences, with 7.5% to 10% observed a single time.

The sequenced sample was blood. This TCR derives from an adult in good health. V gene TRBV19 combines with J gene TRBJ2-3; 8 bases agree with TRBD1. The CDR3 nucleotides are TGTGCCAGTAGTATAGCAGGGGGCGAGGGTACGCAGTATTTT. Amino acids: CASSIAGGEGTQYF. Looking up the rest from reference TRBV19 and TRBJ2-3 gives the full variable domain: DGGITQSPKYLFRKEGQNVTLSCEQNLNHDAMYWYRQDPGQGLRLIYYSQIVNDFQKGDIAEGYSVSREKKESFPLTVTSAQKNPTAFYLCASSIAGGEGTQYFGPGTRLTVL.